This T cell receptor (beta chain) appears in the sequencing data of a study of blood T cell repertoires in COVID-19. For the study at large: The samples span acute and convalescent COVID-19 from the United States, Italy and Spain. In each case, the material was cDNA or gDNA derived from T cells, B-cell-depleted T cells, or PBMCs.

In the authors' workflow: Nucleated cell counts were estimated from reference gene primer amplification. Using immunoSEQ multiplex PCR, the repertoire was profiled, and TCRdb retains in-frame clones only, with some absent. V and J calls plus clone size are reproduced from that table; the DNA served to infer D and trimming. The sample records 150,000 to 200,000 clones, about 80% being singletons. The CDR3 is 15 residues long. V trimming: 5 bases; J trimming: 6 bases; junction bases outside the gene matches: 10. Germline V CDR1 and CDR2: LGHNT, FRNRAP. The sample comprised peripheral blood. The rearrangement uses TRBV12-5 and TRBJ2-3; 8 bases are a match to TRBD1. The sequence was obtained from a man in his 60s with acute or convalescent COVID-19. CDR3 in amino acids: CASGPGTGHTDTQYF. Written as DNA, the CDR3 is TGTGCTAGTGGTCCCGGGACAGGCCACACCGATACGCAGTATTTT.